This T cell receptor beta chain was profiled in a study of T cell repertoires in cytomegalovirus infection. Study details: TCR beta signatures that were public indicated CMV infection and matching HLA type.

TCRdb fed the reads into MiXCR, producing one record per CDR3 protein. The table records roughly 230,000 distinct CDR3 sequences, approximately 13% of them present only once. Notes on the study in general: Within the response measured ex vivo, HLA-C-restricted CMV-specific TCR beta clonotypes were dominant. Pooled public TCR beta family frequency picked out CMV carriers with the relevant HLA.

In this sample, this clonotype turned up many times. The antigen is unknown. V shed 1 base and J shed 1 base, with 13 bases lying between them. CDR1 and CDR2 from the germline V gene are SGHTA and FQGNSA. The CDR3 consists of 16 residues. The sample comprised PBMCs. The TCR comes from a human donor in good health (CMV status not recorded). Some clones in this sample may be carry-over from other donors' samples. The chain recombines TRBV7-2 with TRBJ1-1, with D perhaps TRBD1 (5 bases). CDR3 protein: CASSLVGVGRNTEAFF. CDR3 in DNA: TGTGCCAGCAGCTTAGTGGGGGTGGGCAGGAACACTGAAGCTTTCTTT.